These 4 T cell receptor beta chains share one sample of origin, sequenced in a study of Graves' ophthalmopathy and Graves' hyperthyroidism. Investigators amplified TCR beta CDR3 regions from RNA transcripts. Scientists carried out first-round RT-PCR using HTBI primers and then a second-round multiplex PCR. TCRdb reprocessed the multiplex PCR reads with MiXCR, giving one entry per CDR3 protein. The sample lists over a million distinct CDR3 sequences, 35% to 40% occurring once. Sequenced sample: peripheral blood or thyroid tissue (not recorded which). These TCRs come from an adult man with Graves' hyperthyroidism.

This clonotype appeared a few times. V usage is TRBV10-1 and J usage is TRBJ2-7; either TRBD1 or TRBD2 may supply D (6 bases each). The germline gives CDR1 WNHNN, CDR2 SYGVQD (reference sequence). This CDR3 comprises 14 residues. Trimming pared 4 bases from V and 3 bases from J, leaving 13 bases between. CDR3 in DNA: TGCGCCAGCAGTGTAGGGGGGCACATCTACGAGCAGTACTTC. Protein: CASSVGGHIYEQYF.

At least ten counts were recorded for this clonotype. This chain joins TRBV7-8 and TRBJ2-2, with D possibly TRBD1 on 6 matching bases. V was trimmed by 5 bases and J by 4 bases, leaving 17 bases between them. CDR3 size: 16 residues. From germline, CDR1 is SGHVS and CDR2 FQNEAQ. The CDR3 is CASSRITGLGTGELFF. DNA of the CDR3: TGTGCCAGCAGCCGTATAACAGGGCTAGGCACCGGGGAGCTGTTTTTT.

This clonotype was counted a few times. The CDR3 spells CASSLVQGLAYGYTF. The CDR3, as DNA: TGCGCCAGCAGCTTGGTTCAGGGACTTGCCTATGGCTACACCTTC. The V and J genes are TRBV5-1 and TRBJ1-2, with D possibly matching TRBD1 (5 bases). Per germline, CDR1 SGHRS and CDR2 YFSETQ. The CDR3 has 15 residues. Trimming removed 0 bases at V and 4 bases at J, with 13 bases between.

This clonotype was observed a handful of times. The chain has TRBV28 and TRBJ2-7, with 12 bases matching TRBD2. Trimming took 6 bases from V and 4 from J; bases not matched to a gene: 4. There are 14 residues in the CDR3. CDR1 and CDR2 (germline): MDHEN, SYDVKM. CDR3 coding DNA: TGTGCCAGCAGGGCTAGCGGGAGGGGGTACGAGCAGTACTTC. As protein: CASRASGRGYEQYF.